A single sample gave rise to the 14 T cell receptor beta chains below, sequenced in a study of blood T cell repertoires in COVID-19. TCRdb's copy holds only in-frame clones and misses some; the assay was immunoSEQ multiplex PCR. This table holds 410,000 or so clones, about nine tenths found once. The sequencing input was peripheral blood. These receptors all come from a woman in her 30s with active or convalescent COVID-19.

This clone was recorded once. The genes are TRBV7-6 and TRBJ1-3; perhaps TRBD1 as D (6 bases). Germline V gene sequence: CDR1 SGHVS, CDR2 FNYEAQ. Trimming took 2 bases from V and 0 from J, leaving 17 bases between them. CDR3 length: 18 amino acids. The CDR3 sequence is CASSLWSQGTSSGNTIYF. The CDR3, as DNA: TGTGCCAGCAGCTTATGGTCCCAGGGGACGAGCTCTGGAAACACCATATATTTT.

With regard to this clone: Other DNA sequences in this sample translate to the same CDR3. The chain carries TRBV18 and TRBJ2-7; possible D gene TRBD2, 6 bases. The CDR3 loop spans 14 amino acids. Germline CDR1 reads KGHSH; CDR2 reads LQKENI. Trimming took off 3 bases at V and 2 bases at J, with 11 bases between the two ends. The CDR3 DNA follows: TGTGCCAGCTCACCCGGAACGGGAGCCTACGAGCAGTACTTC. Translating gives CASSPGTGAYEQYF.

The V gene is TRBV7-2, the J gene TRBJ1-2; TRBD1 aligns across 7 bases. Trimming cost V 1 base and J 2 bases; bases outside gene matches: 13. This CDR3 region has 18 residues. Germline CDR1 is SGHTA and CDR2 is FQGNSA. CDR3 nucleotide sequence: TGTGCCAGCAGCTTAGATGGTGCACAGGGGAAGTCCAACTATGGCTACACCTTC. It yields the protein CASSLDGAQGKSNYGYTF.

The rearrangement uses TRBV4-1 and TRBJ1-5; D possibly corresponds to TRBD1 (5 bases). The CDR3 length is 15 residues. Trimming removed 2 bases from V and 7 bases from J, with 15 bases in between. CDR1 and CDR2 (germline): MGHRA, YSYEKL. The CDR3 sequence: CASSQQGLGTQPQHF. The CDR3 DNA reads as TGCGCCAGCAGCCAACAGGGACTCGGCACACAGCCCCAGCATTTT.

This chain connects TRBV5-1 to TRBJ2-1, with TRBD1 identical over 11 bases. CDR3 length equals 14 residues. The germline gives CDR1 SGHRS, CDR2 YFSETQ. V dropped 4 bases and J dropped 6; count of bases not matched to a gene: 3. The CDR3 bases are TGCGCCAGCAGCCCCGGGACAGGGGGCAATGAGCAGTTCTTC. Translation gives CASSPGTGGNEQFF.

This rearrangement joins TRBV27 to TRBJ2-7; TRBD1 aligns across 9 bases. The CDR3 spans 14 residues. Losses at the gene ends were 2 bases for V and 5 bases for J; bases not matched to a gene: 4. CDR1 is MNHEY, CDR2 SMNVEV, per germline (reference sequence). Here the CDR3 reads CASSLRDRVHEQYF. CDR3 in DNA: TGTGCCAGCAGTTTACGGGACAGGGTACACGAGCAGTACTTC.

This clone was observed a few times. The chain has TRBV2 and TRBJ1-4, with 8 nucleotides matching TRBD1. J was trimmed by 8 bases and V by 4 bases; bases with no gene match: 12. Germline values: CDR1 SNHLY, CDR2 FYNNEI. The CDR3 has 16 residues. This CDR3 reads CASSANLTGVWEKLFF. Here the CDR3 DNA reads TGTGCCAGCAGTGCTAATTTGACAGGGGTGTGGGAAAAACTGTTTTTT.

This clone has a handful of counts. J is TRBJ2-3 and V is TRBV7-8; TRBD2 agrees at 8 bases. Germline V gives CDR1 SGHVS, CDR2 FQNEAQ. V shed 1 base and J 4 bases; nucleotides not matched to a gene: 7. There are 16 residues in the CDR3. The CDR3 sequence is CASSLGVAGGPDTQYF. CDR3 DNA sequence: TGTGCCAGCAGCTTAGGTGTGGCGGGGGGACCAGATACGCAGTATTTT.

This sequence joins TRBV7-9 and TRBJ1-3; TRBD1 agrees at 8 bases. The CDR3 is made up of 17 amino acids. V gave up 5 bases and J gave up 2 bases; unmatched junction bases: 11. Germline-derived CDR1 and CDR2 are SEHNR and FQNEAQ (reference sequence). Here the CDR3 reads CASSPWGQGAPGNTIYF. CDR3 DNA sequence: TGTGCCAGCAGCCCCTGGGGGCAGGGGGCTCCTGGAAACACCATATATTTT.

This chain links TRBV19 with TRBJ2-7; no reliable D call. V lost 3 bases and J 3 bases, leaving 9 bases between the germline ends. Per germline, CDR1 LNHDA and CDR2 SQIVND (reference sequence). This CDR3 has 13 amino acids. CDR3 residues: CASSMGRVYEQYF. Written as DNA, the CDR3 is TGTGCCAGTAGTATGGGTCGGGTCTACGAGCAGTACTTC. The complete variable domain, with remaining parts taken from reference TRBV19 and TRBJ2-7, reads DGGITQSPKYLFRKEGQNVTLSCEQNLNHDAMYWYRQDPGQGLRLIYYSQIVNDFQKGDIAEGYSVSREKKESFPLTVTSAQKNPTAFYLCASSMGRVYEQYFGPGTRLTVT.

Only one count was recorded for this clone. DNA for the CDR3: TGTGCCACCGGCCGCGGTGACGATCAGCCCCAGCATTTT. Protein sequence: CATGRGDDQPQHF. The chain couples TRBV10-3 to TRBJ1-5, with D hard to call. This CDR3 comprises 13 residues. The germline gives CDR1 ENHRY, CDR2 SYGVKD. V was cut by 10 bases and J by 5 bases, with 15 bases left in between.

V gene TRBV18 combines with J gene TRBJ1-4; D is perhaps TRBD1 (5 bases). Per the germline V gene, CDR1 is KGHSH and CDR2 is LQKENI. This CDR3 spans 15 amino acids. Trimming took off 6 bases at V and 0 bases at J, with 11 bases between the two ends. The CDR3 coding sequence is TGTGCCAGCTCCACAGGAGCAGCAACTAATGAAAAACTGTTTTTT. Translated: CASSTGAATNEKLFF.

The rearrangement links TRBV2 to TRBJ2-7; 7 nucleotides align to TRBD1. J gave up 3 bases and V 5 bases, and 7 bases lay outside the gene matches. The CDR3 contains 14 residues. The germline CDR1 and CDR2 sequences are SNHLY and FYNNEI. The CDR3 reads CASSRQGSFYEQYF. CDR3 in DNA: TGTGCCAGCAGTAGACAGGGTTCGTTCTACGAGCAGTACTTC. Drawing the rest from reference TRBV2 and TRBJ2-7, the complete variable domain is EPEVTQTPSHQVTQMGQEVILRCVPISNHLYFYWYRQILGQKVEFLVSFYNNEISEKSEIFDDQFSVERPDGSNFTLKIRSTKLEDSAMYFCASSRQGSFYEQYFGPGTRLTVT.

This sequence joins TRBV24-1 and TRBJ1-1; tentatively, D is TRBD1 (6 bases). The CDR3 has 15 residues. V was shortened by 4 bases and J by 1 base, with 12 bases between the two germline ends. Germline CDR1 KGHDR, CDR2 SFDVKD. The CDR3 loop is CATSDSGQKNTEAFF. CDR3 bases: TGTGCCACCAGTGACAGCGGACAGAAGAACACTGAAGCTTTCTTT.